This T cell receptor (beta chain) was identified in a study of shared clonotypes between healthy human individuals. Study-level information: Three CD4 naive, three CD4 memory, two CD8 naive and one CD8 memory plate were used per donor.

Study-level points and caveats: Among donors, clonotype sharing was expected to be affected by sequencing depth. It was observed that 5% to 6.5% of naive CD4 clonotypes were shared across a few donors. A limitation of the genetic and exposure-history diversity represented arose from few donors.

Of note for this clone: Its cognate antigen is unknown. The same CDR3 can be traced to other DNA sequences in this sample.

Data came from immunoSEQ multiplex PCR; TCRdb stores just in-frame clones and leaves some out. The sample consists of about 2.3 million clones, 90% to 95% of them appearing once. V was pared by 2 bases and J by 2 bases, with 9 bases between. CDR1 KGHSH and CDR2 LQKENI come from the germline V gene. The CDR3 is made up of 14 amino acids. The chain joins TRBV18 to TRBJ1-1; weak D call: TRBD1 (5 bases). This receptor was identified in a man between 18 and 29 years old in good health. Some clones in this sample may be carry-over from other donors' samples. Sequenced input: naive CD4+ T cells from PBMCs. Noted subset: CD45RA+ positively selected. The CDR3 bases are TGTGCCAGCTCACCAGGACAAACAAACACTGAAGCTTTCTTT. The encoded protein is CASSPGQTNTEAFF. The full variable domain, with the rest looked up from reference TRBV18 and TRBJ1-1, is NAGVMQNPRHLVRRRGQEARLRCSPMKGHSHVYWYRQLPEEGLKFMVYLQKENIIDESGMPKERFSAEFPKEGPSILRIQQVVRGDSAAYFCASSPGQTNTEAFFGQGTRLTVV.